The source of this TCR beta chain is a study of T cell responses to AZD1222 COVID-19 vaccine. The germline gives CDR1 LGHDT, CDR2 YNNKEL (reference sequence). Trimming took off 1 base at V and 0 bases at J, with 7 bases between the two ends. The CDR3 length is 16 residues. Measured with immunoSEQ multiplex PCR; TCRdb has only the in-frame clones, and not every one. The table has 150,000 to 200,000 clones, about nine tenths seen once. The study's findings and limits: Donors skewed white British and female; clonal diversity was possibly underestimated. Repertoires in all cases were sampled only once the peak T cell response had passed.

This clone has a single count. Its antigen is currently unknown. Sequences were derived from peripheral blood, sampled on day 0 of AZD1222 vaccination. This receptor was identified in an adult in good health. The chain has TRBV3-1 (or the pseudogene TRBV3-2) and TRBJ1-6; unclear D gene. CDR3 in DNA: TGTGCCAGCAGCCAAGGACGGAGCTCCTATAATTCACCCCTCCACTTT. Protein: CASSQGRSSYNSPLHF.